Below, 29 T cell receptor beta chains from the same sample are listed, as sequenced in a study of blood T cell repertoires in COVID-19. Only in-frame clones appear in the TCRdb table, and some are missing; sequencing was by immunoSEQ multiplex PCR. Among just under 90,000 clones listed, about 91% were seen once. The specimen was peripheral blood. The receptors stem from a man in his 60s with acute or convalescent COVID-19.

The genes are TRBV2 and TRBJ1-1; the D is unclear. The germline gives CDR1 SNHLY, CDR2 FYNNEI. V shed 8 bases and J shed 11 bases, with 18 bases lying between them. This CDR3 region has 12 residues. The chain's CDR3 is CASPPPLRGAFF. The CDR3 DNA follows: TGTGCCAGCCCCCCTCCCCTCCGGGGTGCTTTCTTT. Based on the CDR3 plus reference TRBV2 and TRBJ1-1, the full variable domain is EPEVTQTPSHQVTQMGQEVILRCVPISNHLYFYWYRQILGQKVEFLVSFYNNEISEKSEIFDDQFSVERPDGSNFTLKIRSTKLEDSAMYFCASPPPLRGAFFGQGTRLTVV.

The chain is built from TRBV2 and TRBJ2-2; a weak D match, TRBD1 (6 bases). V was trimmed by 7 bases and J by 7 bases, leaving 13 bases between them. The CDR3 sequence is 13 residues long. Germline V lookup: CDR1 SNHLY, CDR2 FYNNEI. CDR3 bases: TGTGCCAGCATCACAGGGCCTGGCGGGGAGCTGTTTTTT. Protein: CASITGPGGELFF.

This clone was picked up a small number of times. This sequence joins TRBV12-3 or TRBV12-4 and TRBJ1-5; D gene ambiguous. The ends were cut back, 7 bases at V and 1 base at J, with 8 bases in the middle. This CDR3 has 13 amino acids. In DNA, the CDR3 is TGTGCCAGCACCATCCAGAGCAATCAGCCCCAGCATTTT. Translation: CASTIQSNQPQHF.

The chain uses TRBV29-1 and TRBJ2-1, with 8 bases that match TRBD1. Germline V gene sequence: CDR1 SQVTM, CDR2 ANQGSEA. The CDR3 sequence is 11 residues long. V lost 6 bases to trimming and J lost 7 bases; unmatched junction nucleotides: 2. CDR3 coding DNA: TGCAGCGTGAGGACAGGGAATGAGCAGTTCTTC. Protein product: CSVRTGNEQFF.

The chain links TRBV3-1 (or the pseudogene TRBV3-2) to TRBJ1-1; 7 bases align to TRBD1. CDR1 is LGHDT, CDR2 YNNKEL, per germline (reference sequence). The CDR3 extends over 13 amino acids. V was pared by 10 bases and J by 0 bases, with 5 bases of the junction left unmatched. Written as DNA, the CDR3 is TGTGCCACCTCGGGACAGATGAACACTGAAGCTTTCTTT. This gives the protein CATSGQMNTEAFF.

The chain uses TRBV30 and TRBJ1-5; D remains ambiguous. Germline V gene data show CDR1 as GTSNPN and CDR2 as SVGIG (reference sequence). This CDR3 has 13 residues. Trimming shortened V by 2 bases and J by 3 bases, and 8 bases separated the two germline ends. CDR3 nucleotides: TGTGCCTGGAGTCGAGGGAACAATCAGCCCCAGCATTTT. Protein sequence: CAWSRGNNQPQHF.

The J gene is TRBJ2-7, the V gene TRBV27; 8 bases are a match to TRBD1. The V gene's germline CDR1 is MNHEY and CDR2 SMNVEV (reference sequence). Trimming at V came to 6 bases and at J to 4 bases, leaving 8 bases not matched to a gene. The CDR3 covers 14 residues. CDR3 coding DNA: TGTGCCAGCAGCGTTGGACAGGGCGTTTACGAGCAGTACTTC. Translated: CASSVGQGVYEQYF.

The CDR3 DNA reads TGTGCCAGCAGTGACCCAACTAGCGGGAGATACGAGCAGTACTTC. It yields the protein CASSDPTSGRYEQYF. This chain links TRBV6-1 with TRBJ2-7; 11 bases line up with TRBD2. V trimming: 3 bases; J trimming: 4 bases; junction bases outside the gene matches: 5. This CDR3 region has 15 residues. Germline V gene data show CDR1 as MNHNS and CDR2 as SASEGT.

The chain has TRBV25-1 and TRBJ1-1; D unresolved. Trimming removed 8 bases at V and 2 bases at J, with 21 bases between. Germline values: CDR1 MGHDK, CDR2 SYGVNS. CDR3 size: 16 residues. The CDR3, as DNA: TGTGCCAGCCGCCCCCCGGGAGGCCAGTCTAACACTGAAGCTTTCTTT. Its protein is CASRPPGGQSNTEAFF.

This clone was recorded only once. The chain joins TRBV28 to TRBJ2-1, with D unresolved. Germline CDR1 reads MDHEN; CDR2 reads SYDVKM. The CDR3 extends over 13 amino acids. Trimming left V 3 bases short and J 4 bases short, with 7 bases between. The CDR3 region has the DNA TGTGCCAGCAGTTTTCGAGAGTACAATGAGCAGTTCTTC. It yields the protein CASSFREYNEQFF. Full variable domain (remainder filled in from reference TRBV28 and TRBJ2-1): DVKVTQSSRYLVKRTGEKVFLECVQDMDHENMFWYRQDPGLGLRLIYFSYDVKMKEKGDIPEGYSVSREKKERFSLILESASTNQTSMYLCASSFREYNEQFFGPGTRLTVL.

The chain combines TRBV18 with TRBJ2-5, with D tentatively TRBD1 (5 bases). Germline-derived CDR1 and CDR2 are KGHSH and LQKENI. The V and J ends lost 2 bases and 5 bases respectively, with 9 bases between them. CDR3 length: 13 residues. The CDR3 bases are TGTGCCAGCTCACCAATGAAGGGGGAGACCCAGTACTTC. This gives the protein CASSPMKGETQYF. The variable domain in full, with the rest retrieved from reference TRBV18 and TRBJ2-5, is NAGVMQNPRHLVRRRGQEARLRCSPMKGHSHVYWYRQLPEEGLKFMVYLQKENIIDESGMPKERFSAEFPKEGPSILRIQQVVRGDSAAYFCASSPMKGETQYFGPGTRLLVL.

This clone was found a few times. This chain's CDR3 is CASSLIDRERYEQYF. The CDR3 bases are TGTGCCAGCAGTTTGATTGACAGGGAGCGATACGAGCAGTACTTC. V is TRBV28 and J is TRBJ2-7, with TRBD1 identical over 7 bases. Germline V CDR1 and CDR2: MDHEN, SYDVKM. V was pared by 3 bases and J by 4 bases, with 9 bases of the junction left unmatched. This CDR3 comprises 15 residues.

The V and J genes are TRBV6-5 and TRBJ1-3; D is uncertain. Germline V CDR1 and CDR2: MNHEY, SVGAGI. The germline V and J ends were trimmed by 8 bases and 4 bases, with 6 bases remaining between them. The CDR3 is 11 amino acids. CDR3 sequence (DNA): TGTGCCAGCGCGAGAGGAAACACCATATATTTT. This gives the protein CASARGNTIYF.

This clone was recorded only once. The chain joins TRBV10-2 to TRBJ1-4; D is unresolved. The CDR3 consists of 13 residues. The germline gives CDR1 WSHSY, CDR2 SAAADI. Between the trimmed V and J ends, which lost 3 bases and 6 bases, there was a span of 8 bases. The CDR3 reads CASSDGLDEKLFF. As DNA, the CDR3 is TGCGCCAGCAGTGACGGGTTGGATGAAAAACTGTTTTTT.

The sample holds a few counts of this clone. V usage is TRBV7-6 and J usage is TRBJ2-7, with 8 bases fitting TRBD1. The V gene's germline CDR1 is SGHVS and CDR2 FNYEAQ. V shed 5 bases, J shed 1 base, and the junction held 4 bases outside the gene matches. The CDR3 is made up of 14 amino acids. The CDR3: CASSRTGRSYEQYF. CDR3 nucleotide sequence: TGTGCCAGCAGCCGGACAGGGAGATCCTACGAGCAGTACTTC.

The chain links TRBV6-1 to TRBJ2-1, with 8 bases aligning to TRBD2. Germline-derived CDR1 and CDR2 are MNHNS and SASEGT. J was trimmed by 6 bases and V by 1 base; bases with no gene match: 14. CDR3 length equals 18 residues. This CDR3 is CASSEGLLAGLGGNEQFF. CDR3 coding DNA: TGTGCCAGCAGTGAAGGTCTCCTAGCGGGCCTAGGGGGCAATGAGCAGTTCTTC.

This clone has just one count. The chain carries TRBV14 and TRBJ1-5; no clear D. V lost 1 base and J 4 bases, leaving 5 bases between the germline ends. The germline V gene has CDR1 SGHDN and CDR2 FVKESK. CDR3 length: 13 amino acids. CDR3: CASSQGPNQPQHF. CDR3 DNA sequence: TGTGCCAGCAGCCAAGGGCCAAATCAGCCCCAGCATTTT.

The CDR3 DNA follows: TGCGCCAGCAGCCAAGATTCGGGGAGCTCTGGAAACACCATATATTTT. It encodes CASSQDSGSSGNTIYF. The chain links TRBV4-1 to TRBJ1-3; no clear D. V lost 0 bases, J lost 0 bases, and 9 bases lay in between. This CDR3 is built from 16 residues. The germline gives CDR1 MGHRA, CDR2 YSYEKL.

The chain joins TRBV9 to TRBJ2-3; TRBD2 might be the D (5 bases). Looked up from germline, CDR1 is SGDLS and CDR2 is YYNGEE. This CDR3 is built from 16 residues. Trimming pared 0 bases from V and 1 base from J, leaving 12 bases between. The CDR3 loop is CASSVGGGAGTDTQYF. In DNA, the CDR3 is TGTGCCAGCAGCGTAGGAGGAGGAGCCGGCACAGATACGCAGTATTTT.

The CDR3 spells CASSDDRKTEAFF. The CDR3 nucleotides are TGTGCCAGCAGTGATGACAGGAAGACTGAAGCTTTCTTT. The V call is TRBV6-1, the J call TRBJ1-1; D perhaps matches TRBD1 (6 bases). The ends were cut back, 3 bases at V and 5 bases at J, with 10 bases in the middle. The CDR3 has 13 amino acids. CDR1 is MNHNS and CDR2 is SASEGT in the germline V gene.

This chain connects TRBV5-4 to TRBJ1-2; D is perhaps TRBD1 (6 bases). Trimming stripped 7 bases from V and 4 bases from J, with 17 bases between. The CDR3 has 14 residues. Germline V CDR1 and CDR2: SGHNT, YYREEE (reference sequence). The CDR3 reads CASAPRGGAYGYTF. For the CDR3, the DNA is TGTGCCAGCGCCCCTCGGGGGGGCGCCTATGGCTACACCTTC.

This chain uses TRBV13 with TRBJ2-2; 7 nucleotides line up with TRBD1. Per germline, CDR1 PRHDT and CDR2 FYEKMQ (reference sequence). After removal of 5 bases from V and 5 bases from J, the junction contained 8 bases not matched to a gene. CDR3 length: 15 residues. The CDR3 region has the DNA TGTGCCAGCAGCCCCGTGACAGGGAGTACCGGGGAGCTGTTTTTT. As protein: CASSPVTGSTGELFF.

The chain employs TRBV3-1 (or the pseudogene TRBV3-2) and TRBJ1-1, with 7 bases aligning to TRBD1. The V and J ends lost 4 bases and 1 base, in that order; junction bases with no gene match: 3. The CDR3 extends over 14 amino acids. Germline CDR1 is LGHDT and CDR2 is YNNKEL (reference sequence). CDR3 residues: CASSRQGGNTEAFF. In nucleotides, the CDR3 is TGTGCCAGCAGCCGACAGGGAGGGAACACTGAAGCTTTCTTT.

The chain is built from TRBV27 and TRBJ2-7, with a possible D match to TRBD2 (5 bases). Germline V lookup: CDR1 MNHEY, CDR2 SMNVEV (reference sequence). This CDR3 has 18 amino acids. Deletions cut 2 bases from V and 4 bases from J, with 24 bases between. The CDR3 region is CASSLEAWGEGFAYEQYF. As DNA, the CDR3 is TGTGCCAGCAGTTTAGAGGCTTGGGGTGAGGGATTTGCGTACGAGCAGTACTTC.

The DNA for the CDR3 is TGTGCCACCAGTGACATAGCGGGGGGGCCCAGGGAGACCCAGTACTTC. Protein sequence: CATSDIAGGPRETQYF. The chain uses TRBV24-1 and TRBJ2-5, with 11 bases aligning to TRBD2. CDR1 and CDR2 (germline): KGHDR, SFDVKD. This CDR3 contains 16 residues. The J segment lost 5 bases and the V segment lost 4 bases, leaving 8 bases of the junction unmatched.

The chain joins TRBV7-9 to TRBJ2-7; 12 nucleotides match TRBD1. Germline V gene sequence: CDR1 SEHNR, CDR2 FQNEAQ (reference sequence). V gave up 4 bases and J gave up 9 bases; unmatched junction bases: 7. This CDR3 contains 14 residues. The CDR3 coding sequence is TGTGCCAGCAGCTATGGGACAGGGGGCGAGGTGCAGTACTTC. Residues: CASSYGTGGEVQYF.

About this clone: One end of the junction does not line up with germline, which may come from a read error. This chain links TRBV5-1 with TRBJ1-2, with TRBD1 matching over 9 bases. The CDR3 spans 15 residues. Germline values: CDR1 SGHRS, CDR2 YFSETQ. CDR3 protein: CASSLGQGLSYGYTF. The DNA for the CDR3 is TGCGCCAGCAGTTTGGGACAGGGCCTATCCTATGGCTACACCTTC.

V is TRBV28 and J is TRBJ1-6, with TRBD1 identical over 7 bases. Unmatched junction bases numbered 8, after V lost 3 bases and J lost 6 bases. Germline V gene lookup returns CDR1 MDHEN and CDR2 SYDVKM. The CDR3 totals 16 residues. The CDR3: CASSFRTGPLNSPLHF. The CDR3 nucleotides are TGTGCCAGCAGTTTCCGGACAGGCCCGCTTAATTCACCCCTCCACTTT.

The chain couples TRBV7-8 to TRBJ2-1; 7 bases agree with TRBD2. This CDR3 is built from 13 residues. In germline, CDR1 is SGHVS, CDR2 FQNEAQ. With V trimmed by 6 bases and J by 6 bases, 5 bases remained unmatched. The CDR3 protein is CASRFAGVNEQFF. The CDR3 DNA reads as TGTGCCAGCAGGTTCGCGGGAGTCAATGAGCAGTTCTTC.